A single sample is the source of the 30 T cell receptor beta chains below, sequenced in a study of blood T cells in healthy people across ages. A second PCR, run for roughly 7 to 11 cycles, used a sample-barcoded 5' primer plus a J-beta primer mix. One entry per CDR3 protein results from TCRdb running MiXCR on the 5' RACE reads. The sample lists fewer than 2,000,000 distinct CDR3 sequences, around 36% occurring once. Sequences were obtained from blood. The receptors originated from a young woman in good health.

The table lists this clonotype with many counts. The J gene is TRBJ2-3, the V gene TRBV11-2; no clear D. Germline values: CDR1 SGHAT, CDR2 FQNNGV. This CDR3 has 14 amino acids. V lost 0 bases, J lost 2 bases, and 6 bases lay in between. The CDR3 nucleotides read TGTGCCAGCAGCTTAGATGGCAACACAGATACGCAGTATTTT. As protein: CASSLDGNTDTQYF.

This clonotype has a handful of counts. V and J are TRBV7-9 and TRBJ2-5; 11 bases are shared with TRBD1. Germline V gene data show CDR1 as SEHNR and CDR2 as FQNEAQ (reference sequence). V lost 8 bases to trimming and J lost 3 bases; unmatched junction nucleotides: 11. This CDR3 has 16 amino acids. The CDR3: CASQFRGQGDKETQYF. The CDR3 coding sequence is TGTGCCAGCCAATTCCGGGGACAGGGGGATAAAGAGACCCAGTACTTC.

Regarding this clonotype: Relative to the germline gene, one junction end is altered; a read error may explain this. CDR3 residues: CATNRDSSNTGERFF. The DNA of the CDR3 is TGTGCCACTAACCGGGACAGCTCGAACACCGGCGAGCGGTTTTTT. This chain connects TRBV2 to TRBJ2-2; 7 positions match TRBD1. This CDR3 has 15 residues. Germline values: CDR1 SNHLY, CDR2 FYNNEI.

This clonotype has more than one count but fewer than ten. This chain's CDR3 is CASSLVFRGAGETQYF. The CDR3 DNA reads as TGTGCCAGCAGCTTAGTGTTTCGGGGGGCAGGGGAGACCCAGTACTTC. The chain links TRBV7-9 to TRBJ2-5, with TRBD2 as a possible D gene (7 bases). V shed 1 base and J shed 5 bases, with 17 bases lying between them. Looked up from germline, CDR1 is SEHNR and CDR2 is FQNEAQ (reference sequence). CDR3 length equals 16 residues.

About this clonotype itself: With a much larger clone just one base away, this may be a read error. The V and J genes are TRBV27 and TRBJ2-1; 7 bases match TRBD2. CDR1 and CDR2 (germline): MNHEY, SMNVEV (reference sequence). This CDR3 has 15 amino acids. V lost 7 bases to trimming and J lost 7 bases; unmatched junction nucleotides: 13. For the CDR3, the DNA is TGTGCCAGCACCACCGGGACTGGCGGGAGTAATGAGCAGTTCTTC. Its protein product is CASTTGTGGSNEQFF.

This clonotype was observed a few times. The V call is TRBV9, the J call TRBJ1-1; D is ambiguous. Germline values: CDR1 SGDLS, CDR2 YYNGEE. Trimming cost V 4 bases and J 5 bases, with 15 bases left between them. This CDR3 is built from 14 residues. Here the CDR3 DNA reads TGTGCCAGCAGCCTCCATGGGGTCGCAACTGAAGCTTTCTTT. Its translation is CASSLHGVATEAFF.

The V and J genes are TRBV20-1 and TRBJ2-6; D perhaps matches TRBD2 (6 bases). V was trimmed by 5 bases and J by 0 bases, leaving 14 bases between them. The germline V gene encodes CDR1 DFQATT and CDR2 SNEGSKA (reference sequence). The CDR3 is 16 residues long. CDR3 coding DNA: TGCAGTGCTGATAGCGGACGTAACTCTGGGGCCAACGTCCTGACTTTC. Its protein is CSADSGRNSGANVLTF.

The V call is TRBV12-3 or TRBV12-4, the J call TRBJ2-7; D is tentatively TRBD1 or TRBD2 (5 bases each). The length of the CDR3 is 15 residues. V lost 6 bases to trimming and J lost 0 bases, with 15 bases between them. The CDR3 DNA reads TGTGCCAGCAGAACGGGACGTACCAACTCCTACGAGCAGTACTTC. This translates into CASRTGRTNSYEQYF.

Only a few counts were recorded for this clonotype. DNA of the CDR3: TGCAGTGCTAGATCCAACTTACCCCGTCTAGGGGATTTCTACGAGCAGTACTTC. Encoded protein: CSARSNLPRLGDFYEQYF. The V and J genes are TRBV20-1 and TRBJ2-7; a weak D match, TRBD1 (5 bases). The CDR3 is 18 amino acids. CDR1 DFQATT and CDR2 SNEGSKA come from the germline V gene (reference sequence). V was shortened by 2 bases and J by 3 bases, with 26 bases between the two germline ends.

The CDR3 region is CAGGRADSYEQYF. The CDR3 DNA sequence: TGTGCCGGCGGGCGGGCAGACTCCTACGAGCAGTACTTC. The chain uses TRBV6-1 and TRBJ2-7; a weak D match, TRBD2 (5 bases). The CDR3 extends over 13 amino acids. Trimming pared 11 bases from V and 0 bases from J, leaving 14 bases between. The germline gives CDR1 MNHNS, CDR2 SASEGT.

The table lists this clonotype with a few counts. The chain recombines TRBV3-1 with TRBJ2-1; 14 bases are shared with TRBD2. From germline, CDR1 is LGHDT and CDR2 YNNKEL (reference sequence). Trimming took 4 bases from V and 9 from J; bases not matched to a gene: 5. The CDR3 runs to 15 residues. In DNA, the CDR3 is TGTGCCAGCAGCCTGACTAGCGGGGGGGGCAGTGAGCAGTTCTTC. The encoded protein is CASSLTSGGGSEQFF.

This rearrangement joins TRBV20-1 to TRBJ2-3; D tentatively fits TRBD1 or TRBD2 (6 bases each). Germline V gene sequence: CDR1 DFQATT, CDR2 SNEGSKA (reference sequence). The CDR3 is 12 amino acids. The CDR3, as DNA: TGCAGGGCCCCGGGGGCCACAGATACGCAGTATTTT. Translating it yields CRAPGATDTQYF.

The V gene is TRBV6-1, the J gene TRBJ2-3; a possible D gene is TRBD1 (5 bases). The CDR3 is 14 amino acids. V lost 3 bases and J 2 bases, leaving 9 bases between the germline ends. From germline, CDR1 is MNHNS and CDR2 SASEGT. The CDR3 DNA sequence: TGTGCCAGCAGTGACGTGACAGTCACAGATACGCAGTATTTT. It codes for CASSDVTVTDTQYF.

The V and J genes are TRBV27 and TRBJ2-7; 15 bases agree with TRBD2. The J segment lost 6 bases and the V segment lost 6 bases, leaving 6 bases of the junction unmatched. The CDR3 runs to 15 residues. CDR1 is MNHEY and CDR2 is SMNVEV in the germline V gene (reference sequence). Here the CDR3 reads CASRIRTSGRGEQYF. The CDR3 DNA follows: TGTGCCAGCAGAATCAGGACTAGCGGGAGGGGCGAGCAGTACTTC.

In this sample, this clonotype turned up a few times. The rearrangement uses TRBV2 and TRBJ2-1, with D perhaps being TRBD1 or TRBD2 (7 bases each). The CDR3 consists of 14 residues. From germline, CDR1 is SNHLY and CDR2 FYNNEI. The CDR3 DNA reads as TGTGCTGCTCCGGGGAGGGGGCGAATAGATGAGCAGTTCTTC. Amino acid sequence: CAAPGRGRIDEQFF.

The DNA of the CDR3 is TGTGCCAGCAGTGATCCCTTCACAGATACGCAGTATTTT. Translation: CASSDPFTDTQYF. This chain uses TRBV2 with TRBJ2-3, with D hard to call. The germline gives CDR1 SNHLY, CDR2 FYNNEI. The CDR3 extends over 13 amino acids. Trimming took off 3 bases at V and 2 bases at J, with 6 bases between the two ends.

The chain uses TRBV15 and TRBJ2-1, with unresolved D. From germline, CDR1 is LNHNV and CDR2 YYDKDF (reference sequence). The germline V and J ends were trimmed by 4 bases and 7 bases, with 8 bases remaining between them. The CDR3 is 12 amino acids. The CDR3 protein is CATSTSGNEQFF. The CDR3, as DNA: TGTGCCACCAGCACTTCCGGTAATGAGCAGTTCTTC.

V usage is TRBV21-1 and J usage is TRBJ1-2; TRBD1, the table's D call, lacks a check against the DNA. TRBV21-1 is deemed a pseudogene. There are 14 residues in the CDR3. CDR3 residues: CACADRSGPGGYTF. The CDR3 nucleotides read TGTGCCTGCGCCGACAGATCCGGTCCGGGTGGCTACACCTTC.

For the CDR3, the DNA is TGCGCCAGCAGCTCCGAGAGTATCACAATGGGGCACCAAGAGACCCAGTACTTC. Its translation: CASSSESITMGHQETQYF. The chain carries TRBV5-1 and TRBJ2-5, with TRBD1 as a possible D gene (5 bases). CDR3 length: 18 residues. CDR1 and CDR2 (germline): SGHRS, YFSETQ. Trimming stripped 3 bases from V and 0 bases from J, with 21 bases between.

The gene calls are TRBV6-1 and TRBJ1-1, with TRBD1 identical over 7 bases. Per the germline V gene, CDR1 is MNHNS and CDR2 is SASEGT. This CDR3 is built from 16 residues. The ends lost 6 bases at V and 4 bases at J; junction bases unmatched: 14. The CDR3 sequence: CASSAGQSILGTEAFF. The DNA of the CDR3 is TGTGCCAGCAGCGCGGGACAGTCGATACTTGGCACTGAAGCTTTCTTT.

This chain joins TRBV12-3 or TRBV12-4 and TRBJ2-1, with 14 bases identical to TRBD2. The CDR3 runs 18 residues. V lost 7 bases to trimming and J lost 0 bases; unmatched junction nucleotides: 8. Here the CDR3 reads CASNGLAGGSSSYNEQFF. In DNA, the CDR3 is TGTGCCAGCAATGGACTAGCGGGGGGATCCAGCTCCTACAATGAGCAGTTCTTC.

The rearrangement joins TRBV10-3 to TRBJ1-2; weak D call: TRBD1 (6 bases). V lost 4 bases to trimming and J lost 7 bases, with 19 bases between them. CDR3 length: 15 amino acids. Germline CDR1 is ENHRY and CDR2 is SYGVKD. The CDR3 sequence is CAISATQWGDTGYTF. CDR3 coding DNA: TGTGCCATCAGTGCAACGCAATGGGGGGACACTGGCTACACCTTC.

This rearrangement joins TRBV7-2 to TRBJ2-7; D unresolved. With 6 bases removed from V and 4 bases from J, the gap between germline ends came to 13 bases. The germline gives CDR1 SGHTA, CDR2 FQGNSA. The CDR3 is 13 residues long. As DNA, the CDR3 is TGTGCCAGCAGAACCGGGTCCCAATACGAGCAGTACTTC. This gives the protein CASRTGSQYEQYF. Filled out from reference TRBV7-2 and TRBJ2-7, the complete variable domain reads GAGVSQSPSNKVTEKGKDVELRCDPISGHTALYWYRQSLGQGLEFLIYFQGNSAPDKSGLPSDRFSAERTGGSVSTLTIQRTQQEDSAVYLCASRTGSQYEQYFGPGTRLTVT.

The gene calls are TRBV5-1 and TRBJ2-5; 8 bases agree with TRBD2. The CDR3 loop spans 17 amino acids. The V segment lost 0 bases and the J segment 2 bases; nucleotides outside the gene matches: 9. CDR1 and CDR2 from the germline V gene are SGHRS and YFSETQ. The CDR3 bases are TGCGCCAGCAGCTTGGTTTCAGCGGGGGAGCGACAAGAGACCCAGTACTTC. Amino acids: CASSLVSAGERQETQYF.

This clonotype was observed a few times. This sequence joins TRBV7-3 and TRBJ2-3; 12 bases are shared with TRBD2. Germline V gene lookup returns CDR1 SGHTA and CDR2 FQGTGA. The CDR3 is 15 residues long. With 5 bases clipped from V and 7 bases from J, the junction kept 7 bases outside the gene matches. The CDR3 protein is CASSRTSGAVNTQYF. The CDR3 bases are TGTGCCAGCAGCCGGACTAGCGGGGCGGTAAATACGCAGTATTTT.

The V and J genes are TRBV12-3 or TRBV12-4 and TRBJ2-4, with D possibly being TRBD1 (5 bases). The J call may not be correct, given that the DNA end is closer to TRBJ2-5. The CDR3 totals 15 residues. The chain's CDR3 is CASSLVGRASETQYF. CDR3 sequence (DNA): TGTGCCAGCAGTTTAGTTGGCAGGGCGTCTGAGACCCAGTACTTC.

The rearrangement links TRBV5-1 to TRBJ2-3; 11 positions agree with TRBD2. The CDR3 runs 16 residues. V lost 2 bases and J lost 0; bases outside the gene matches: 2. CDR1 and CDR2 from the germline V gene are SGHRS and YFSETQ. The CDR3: CASSFSGGDSTDTQYF. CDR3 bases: TGCGCCAGCAGCTTTAGCGGGGGGGATAGCACAGATACGCAGTATTTT.

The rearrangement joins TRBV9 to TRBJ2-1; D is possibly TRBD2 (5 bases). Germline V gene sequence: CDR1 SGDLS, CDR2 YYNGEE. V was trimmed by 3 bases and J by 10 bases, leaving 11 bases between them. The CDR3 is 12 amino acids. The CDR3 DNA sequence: TGTGCCAGCAGCGCGGACTGCCTAGAGCAGTTCTTC. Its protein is CASSADCLEQFF.

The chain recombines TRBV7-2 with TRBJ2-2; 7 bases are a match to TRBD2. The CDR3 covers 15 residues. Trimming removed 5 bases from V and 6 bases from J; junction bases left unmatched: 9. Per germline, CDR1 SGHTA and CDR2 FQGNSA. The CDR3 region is CASSKAGLGAGELFF. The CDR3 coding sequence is TGTGCCAGCAGCAAAGCGGGGCTAGGTGCCGGGGAGCTGTTTTTT. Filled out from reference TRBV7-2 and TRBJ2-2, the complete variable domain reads GAGVSQSPSNKVTEKGKDVELRCDPISGHTALYWYRQSLGQGLEFLIYFQGNSAPDKSGLPSDRFSAERTGGSVSTLTIQRTQQEDSAVYLCASSKAGLGAGELFFGEGSRLTVL.

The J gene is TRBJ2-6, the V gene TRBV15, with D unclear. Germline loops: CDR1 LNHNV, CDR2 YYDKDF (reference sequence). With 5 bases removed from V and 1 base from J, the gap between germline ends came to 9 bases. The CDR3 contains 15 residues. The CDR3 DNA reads TGTGCCACCAGCGAGACAACATCTGGGGCCAACGTCCTGACTTTC. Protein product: CATSETTSGANVLTF. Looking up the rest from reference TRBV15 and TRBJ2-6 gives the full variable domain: DAMVIQNPRYQVTQFGKPVTLSCSQTLNHNVMYWYQQKSSQAPKLLFHYYDKDFNNEADTPDNFQSRRPNTSFCFLDIRSPGLGDTAMYLCATSETTSGANVLTFGAGSRLTVL.